This paragraph reports one TCR beta chain. This specimen belongs to a study of blood T cell repertoires in COVID-19. At the level of the study: Samples of COVID-19 (acute and convalescent) were obtained from the United States, Italy and Spain. From T cells, B-cell-depleted T cells, or PBMCs came the material, which was cDNA or gDNA.

Source study methods: Reference gene primers were amplified, and this amplification served to estimate nucleated cell counts. Produced via immunoSEQ multiplex PCR; TCRdb's table is partial and in-frame only. Clone size and V and J calls were adopted from that table, with D and trimming inferred from the DNA. The sample lists about 210,000 clones, roughly 86% occurring once. Per germline, CDR1 MNHEY and CDR2 SVGAGI. V was shortened by 9 bases and J by 3 bases, with 9 bases between the two germline ends. The CDR3 has 12 amino acids. The source material was peripheral blood. The TCR was taken from a woman aged 40 to 50 with acute or convalescent COVID-19. The chain carries TRBV6-5 and TRBJ2-1; the D is unclear. The CDR3 loop reads CASSPSYNEQFF. The CDR3 coding sequence is TGTGCCAGTAGCCCAAGCTACAATGAGCAGTTCTTC.